Below are 6 T cell receptor beta chains sequenced from a single sample in a study of vaccination and CD4 T cells after COVID-19. Which antigens these TCRs recognize remains unknown. Treatment given: roughly 11-day PBMC culture with coronavirus spike peptide pools or control peptides (ViraFEST assay). Sequencing of the DNA from cultured CD4+ T cells was carried out with the Oncomine TCR Beta short-read assay. TCRdb reanalysed the PCR reads using MiXCR and keeps one entry per CDR3 protein. The data contain around 15,000 distinct CDR3 sequences, around three quarters of them singletons. The specimen sequenced was CD4+ T cells from blood, cultured in vitro. These receptors originate from a human donor who had recovered from COVID-19.

The chain links TRBV2 to TRBJ1-1; no clear D gene. Germline CDR1 is SNHLY and CDR2 is FYNNEI. The CDR3 length is 11 residues. The V end lost 5 bases, the J end lost 6 bases, and 7 bases lay between the germline ends. DNA of the CDR3: TGTGCCAGCAGTTCTAAAGCTGAAGCTTTCTTT. Protein: CASSSKAEAFF.

The chain combines TRBV5-4 with TRBJ2-1; TRBD1 might be the D (5 bases). This CDR3 spans 15 amino acids. Germline V gene sequence: CDR1 SGHNT, CDR2 YYREEE (reference sequence). The V gene lost 2 bases and the J gene lost 2 bases, with 11 bases spanning the gap. CDR3 amino acids: CASSFGQQAYNEQFF. DNA for the CDR3: TGTGCCAGCAGCTTCGGACAACAAGCCTACAATGAGCAGTTCTTC.

CDR3 bases: TGTGCCAGCAGTTCAAGGGGACCTAACTATGGCTACACCTTC. Translation gives CASSSRGPNYGYTF. J is TRBJ1-2 and V is TRBV6-2 or TRBV6-3; D may be TRBD1 (5 bases). Germline V gene data show CDR1 as MNHEY and CDR2 as SVGEGT. Trimming took off 4 bases at V and 0 bases at J, with 9 bases between the two ends. The CDR3 length is 14 residues.

This chain connects TRBV7-9 to TRBJ2-1, with D perhaps assigned TRBD1 or TRBD2 (5 bases each). Germline CDR1 SEHNR, CDR2 FQNEAQ (reference sequence). The CDR3 runs 16 residues. Trimming pared 5 bases from V and 2 bases from J, leaving 16 bases between. The CDR3 here is CASSHRTGTAYNEQFF. CDR3 DNA: TGTGCCAGCAGCCATCGAACCGGGACCGCCTACAATGAGCAGTTCTTC.

This clonotype was seen more than once but under ten times. This chain uses TRBV6-1 with TRBJ2-1; D perhaps matches TRBD2 (5 bases). This CDR3 region has 13 residues. V was trimmed by 5 bases and J by 4 bases, leaving 9 bases between them. Germline V lookup: CDR1 MNHNS, CDR2 SASEGT. The CDR3 sequence: CASSQDWYNEQFF. CDR3 DNA: TGTGCCAGCAGTCAGGACTGGTACAATGAGCAGTTCTTC.

V usage is TRBV19 and J usage is TRBJ2-3, with a weak D call TRBD1 (5 bases). Deletions cut 4 bases from V and 0 bases from J, with 17 bases between. Germline V lookup: CDR1 LNHDA, CDR2 SQIVND (reference sequence). CDR3 length: 17 amino acids. Here the CDR3 reads CASSRNLPGMSTDTQYF. CDR3 DNA sequence: TGTGCCAGTAGTAGGAACTTGCCAGGGATGAGCACAGATACGCAGTATTTT.